Listed below are T cell receptor beta chains from one sample, sequenced in a study of cytomegalovirus exposure and HLA in healthy donors. Only in-frame clones appear in the TCRdb table, and some are missing; sequencing was by immunoSEQ multiplex PCR. The repertoire holds some 99,000 clones, under 90% seen once, with around 2.1% in the top ten. Sequencing input: PBMCs. The receptors shown here come from a woman between 25 and 40 years old in good health and CMV-seronegative. Each CDR3 is given with its conserved first and last residue. Each record gives: CDR3 length, J gene, V gene, clone size, D gene, CDR3 DNA, CDR3 protein. D genes are given only for firm matches. Clone size, where shown, is once, few, many, or a class for clones that have expanded.

cdr3_length: 13; j_call: TRBJ2-3; v_call: TRBV4-1; clone_size: .; d_call: .; cdr3_nt: TGCGCCAGCAGTATTTCAGGGGCAGATACGCAGTATTTT; cdr3_aa: CASSISGADTQYF
cdr3_length: 13; j_call: TRBJ1-1; v_call: TRBV30; clone_size: .; d_call: .; cdr3_nt: TGTGCCTGGAGTGGGGGGGTAACGGCCCAAGCTTTCTTT; cdr3_aa: CAWSGGVTAQAFF
cdr3_length: 18; j_call: TRBJ2-7; v_call: TRBV4-1; clone_size: .; d_call: TRBD2; cdr3_nt: TGCGCCAGCAGCCACGACCCCTCCCTAGGACTAGCGGGATCCGAGCAGTACTTC; cdr3_aa: CASSHDPSLGLAGSEQYF
cdr3_length: 16; j_call: TRBJ2-7; v_call: TRBV12-5; clone_size: .; d_call: TRBD2; cdr3_nt: TGTGCTAGTGGTTCCAATCCTAGCGGGAACTCCTACGAGCAGTACTTC; cdr3_aa: CASGSNPSGNSYEQYF
cdr3_length: 18; j_call: TRBJ2-2; v_call: TRBV19; clone_size: .; d_call: TRBD1; cdr3_nt: TGTGCCAGTAGTACATGGGACAGGGGGATCGCGAACACCGGGGAGCTGTTTTTT; cdr3_aa: CASSTWDRGIANTGELFF
cdr3_length: 13; j_call: TRBJ2-1; v_call: TRBV5-4; clone_size: few; d_call: .; cdr3_nt: TGTGCCAGCAGCTTGCTTGAGGGCAATGAGCAGTTCTTC; cdr3_aa: CASSLLEGNEQFF
cdr3_length: 15; j_call: TRBJ2-7; v_call: TRBV6-5; clone_size: .; d_call: TRBD2; cdr3_nt: TGTGCCAGCAGTCGAGGGACTAGCGGGAGCTACGAGCAGTACTTC; cdr3_aa: CASSRGTSGSYEQYF
cdr3_length: 10; j_call: TRBJ2-7; v_call: TRBV5-6; clone_size: few; d_call: .; cdr3_nt: TGTGCCAGCAGCTCGGGGACACCAGTATTC; cdr3_aa: CASSSGTPVF
cdr3_length: 14; j_call: TRBJ2-1; v_call: TRBV29-1; clone_size: .; d_call: .; cdr3_nt: TGCAGCGTTGACCAGGGAAGGCAGAACAATGAGCAGTTCTTC; cdr3_aa: CSVDQGRQNNEQFF
cdr3_length: 13; j_call: TRBJ2-5; v_call: TRBV14; clone_size: .; d_call: .; cdr3_nt: TGTGCCAGCAGCCAGAGGATACAAGAGACCCAGTACTTC; cdr3_aa: CASSQRIQETQYF
cdr3_length: 16; j_call: TRBJ2-5; v_call: TRBV19; clone_size: .; d_call: .; cdr3_nt: TGTGCCAGTAGTATTGGTCTTAGCCTAGGGGGAGAGACCCAGTACTTC; cdr3_aa: CASSIGLSLGGETQYF
cdr3_length: 14; j_call: TRBJ2-1; v_call: TRBV4-1; clone_size: .; d_call: .; cdr3_nt: TGCGCCAGCAGCCCCGAGGGATCCGGCGTTGAGCAGTTCTTC; cdr3_aa: CASSPEGSGVEQFF
cdr3_length: 13; j_call: TRBJ2-7; v_call: TRBV18; clone_size: few; d_call: TRBD1; cdr3_nt: TGTGCCAGCTCCCGACAGGGGGCTAACGAGCAGTACTTC; cdr3_aa: CASSRQGANEQYF
cdr3_length: 15; j_call: TRBJ2-1; v_call: TRBV5-4; clone_size: .; d_call: .; cdr3_nt: TGTGCCAGCAGCTTCGTCGGGAGCTCCTACAATGAGCAGTTCTTC; cdr3_aa: CASSFVGSSYNEQFF
cdr3_length: 15; j_call: TRBJ2-7; v_call: TRBV5-6; clone_size: .; d_call: TRBD1; cdr3_nt: TGTGCCAGCAGCTCGAGGGGGACAGTCTCCTACGAGCAGTACTTC; cdr3_aa: CASSSRGTVSYEQYF